The rows below give T cell receptor beta chains drawn from one sample of a study of cytomegalovirus exposure and HLA in healthy donors. Measured with immunoSEQ multiplex PCR; TCRdb has only the in-frame clones, and not every one. The table has about 130,000 clones, approximately 70% seen once. Sequencing was performed on PBMCs. Source of these receptors: a human donor in good health. The conserved cysteine and the conserved F or W are not part of the CDR3 here. The D gene is left open where the match is weak.

D gene	CDR3 length	V gene	J gene	CDR3 protein
TRBD2	14	TRBV5-4	TRBJ2-4	ASSSGGGVAKNIQY
TRBD2	13	TRBV11-3	TRBJ2-1	ASSLAGTRGNEQF
.	13	TRBV4-3	TRBJ1-1	ASSQDLEAGGEAF
.	13	TRBV6-1	TRBJ1-3	ASRGAQASGNTIY
TRBD2	15	TRBV6-8	TRBJ2-5	ASSYVASGRGRETQY
.	11	TRBV19	TRBJ2-7	ASKAEASYEQY
TRBD1	15	TRBV7-9	TRBJ1-2	ASSRSGTGAAGSGYT
.	11	TRBV7-7	TRBJ2-7	ASSSQPLGEQY
TRBD2	12	TRBV4-3	TRBJ2-5	ASSQGGSQETQY
TRBD2	18	TRBV28	TRBJ2-3	ASSLPASGRAPHSTDTQY
TRBD2	13	TRBV6-5	TRBJ2-1	ASRKAGGSYNEQF
.	17	TRBV28	TRBJ2-3	ASSKAWGVLASSTDTQY
.	12	TRBV6-6	TRBJ2-5	ASSYSGEAETQY
TRBD2	13	TRBV5-1	TRBJ2-5	ASSLERGGQETQY
.	14	TRBV9	TRBJ2-5	ASSVGLADLGETQY
.	10	TRBV10-3	TRBJ2-3	AISGQSLDWY
.	12	TRBV6-5	TRBJ1-6	ASTRGGENSPLH
TRBD1	13	TRBV27	TRBJ2-1	ASSLSSGQGNEQF
.	11	TRBV19	TRBJ2-3	ASGPRRGDTQY
.	15	TRBV27	TRBJ1-4	ASSTGLHYPTNEKLF
.	10	TRBV7-3	TRBJ2-2	ATSSRIGELF
.	12	TRBV7-2	TRBJ2-7	ASSTRRRGLEQY
TRBD2	14	TRBV7-8	TRBJ2-7	ASSWGLAESSYEQY
.	10	TRBV7-3	.	ASSPRSYEQY
TRBD2	12	TRBV29-1	TRBJ2-2	SVVPGRDTGELF
.	11	TRBV7-2	TRBJ2-2	ASTPPGTGELF
TRBD1	13	TRBV14	TRBJ1-6	ASSQSGQINSPLH
.	13	TRBV18	TRBJ1-1	ASSPRGKANTEAF
TRBD1	10	TRBV2	TRBJ1-2	ASSGQGYGYT
TRBD1	12	TRBV6-5	TRBJ1-1	ASRSGGVNTEAF
TRBD1	13	TRBV27	TRBJ1-5	ASSSQGAGNQPQH
TRBD1	12	TRBV28	TRBJ2-3	ASSGQGSTDTQY
.	16	TRBV7-2	TRBJ2-6	ASSPGPGQGTGANVLT
TRBD2	12	TRBV29-1	TRBJ2-7	SVRGLAGVYEQY
TRBD1	12	TRBV6-1	TRBJ2-1	ASSASDRFTEQF
TRBD2	14	TRBV7-9	TRBJ2-1	ASSPPAGGPYNEQF
.	9	TRBV7-2	TRBJ1-4	ASSTGGKLF
TRBD2	16	TRBV28	TRBJ2-5	ASTLSLITSGVQETQY
TRBD1	14	TRBV28	TRBJ1-1	ASSSGTGVMNTEAF
.	13	TRBV28	TRBJ2-2	ASSPPTDRGARLF
.	14	TRBV6-5	TRBJ1-4	ASSYWPTVQNEKLF
.	13	TRBV19	TRBJ2-5	ASSIDRGDLGEQY
.	11	TRBV27	TRBJ1-5	ASSFYADQPQH
TRBD1	14	TRBV9	TRBJ1-1	ASSVDGTGVLSEAF
.	11	TRBV19	TRBJ2-7	ASSEQGAYEQY
TRBD1	15	TRBV5-6	TRBJ1-2	ASSPSLRQGQRSGYT
TRBD2	14	TRBV9	TRBJ2-2	ASNSGLADNTGELF
TRBD2	13	TRBV19	TRBJ2-5	ASSIVGGGGETQY
TRBD2	13	TRBV6-1	TRBJ2-7	ASSEGGGRIYEQY
.	10	TRBV10-3	TRBJ2-1	AISLNRNEQF
.	11	TRBV15	TRBJ2-2	ATSRGQLGELF
.	13	TRBV19	TRBJ1-1	ASSIDPQGNTEAF